The 10 T cell receptor beta chains below were found in one sample sequenced in a study of blood T cell repertoires in COVID-19. Repertoires were generated with immunoSEQ multiplex PCR, while TCRdb's copy carries only in-frame clones and drops some. The sample holds 130,000 to 150,000 clones, around 79% seen once. Sequencing was done on a sample of peripheral blood. The receptors derive from a man aged 55 to 70 with acute or convalescent COVID-19.

In this sample, this clone turned up a few times. The CDR3 reads CAISDGDSPPNYGYTF. DNA for the CDR3: TGTGCCATCAGTGATGGGGACTCTCCTCCTAACTATGGCTACACCTTC. J is TRBJ1-2 and V is TRBV10-3, with a weak D call TRBD1 (5 bases). Germline-derived CDR1 and CDR2 are ENHRY and SYGVKD. The CDR3 extends over 16 amino acids. V lost 3 bases to trimming and J lost 0 bases, with 14 bases between them.

This sequence joins TRBV7-3 and TRBJ2-1, with D tentatively TRBD2 (6 bases). CDR3 length equals 15 residues. V gave up 1 base and J gave up 6 bases, with 13 bases separating them. Germline-derived CDR1 and CDR2 are SGHTA and FQGTGA. The CDR3 reads CASSLSGEPTNEQFF. The DNA for the CDR3 is TGTGCCAGCAGCTTAAGCGGGGAACCTACCAATGAGCAGTTCTTC.

This rearrangement joins TRBV3-1 (or the pseudogene TRBV3-2) to TRBJ2-5, with 7 bases fitting TRBD1. The germline V gene encodes CDR1 LGHDT and CDR2 YNNKEL (reference sequence). The ends lost 4 bases at V and 4 bases at J; junction bases unmatched: 12. This CDR3 is 16 amino acids long. The chain's CDR3 is CASSLSLGTVGETQYF. The CDR3 DNA is TGTGCCAGCAGCCTTTCACTTGGGACAGTGGGAGAGACCCAGTACTTC.

This chain joins TRBV7-8 and TRBJ2-1; tentatively, D is TRBD1 (5 bases). Trimming shortened V by 6 bases and J by 8 bases, and 14 bases separated the two germline ends. CDR1 and CDR2 from the germline V gene are SGHVS and FQNEAQ. The CDR3 spans 13 residues. DNA of the CDR3: TGTGCCAGCAGGAACAGGATGTCCGATGAGCAGTTCTTC. Translating it yields CASRNRMSDEQFF.

This sequence joins TRBV10-3 and TRBJ1-1, with 7 bases lining up with TRBD1. The V segment lost 0 bases and the J segment 8 bases; nucleotides outside the gene matches: 3. The CDR3 sequence is 13 residues long. The germline CDR1 and CDR2 sequences are ENHRY and SYGVKD. Here the CDR3 reads CAISESPGQEAFF. CDR3 bases: TGTGCCATCAGTGAGTCACCGGGACAGGAAGCTTTCTTT.

The chain joins TRBV4-3 to TRBJ1-1, with no clear D. From germline, CDR1 is LGHNA and CDR2 YSLEER. CDR3 size: 15 residues. V lost 0 bases and J lost 5, with 13 bases in between. The DNA of the CDR3 is TGCGCCAGCAGCCAAGATAGCCGGGGAGGTACTGAAGCTTTCTTT. Protein: CASSQDSRGGTEAFF.

The CDR3: CASSENLQGGYTF. The CDR3 region has the DNA TGTGCCAGCAGCGAGAATTTGCAGGGAGGCTACACCTTC. The V gene is TRBV9, the J gene TRBJ1-2; tentatively, D is TRBD1 (5 bases). The germline V and J ends were trimmed by 3 bases and 8 bases, with 14 bases remaining between them. This CDR3 spans 13 amino acids. Germline CDR1 is SGDLS and CDR2 is YYNGEE. The whole variable domain, filled in from reference TRBV9 and TRBJ1-2, reads DSGVTQTPKHLITATGQRVTLRCSPRSGDLSVYWYQQSLDQGLQFLIQYYNGEERAKGNILERFSAQQFPDLHSELNLSSLELGDSALYFCASSENLQGGYTFGSGTRLTVV.

The V call is TRBV19, the J call TRBJ1-5, with D uncertain. The V end was cut by 1 base, the J end by 6 bases, with 13 bases between. The V gene's germline CDR1 is LNHDA and CDR2 SQIVND (reference sequence). The CDR3 is made up of 15 amino acids. CDR3 sequence (DNA): TGTGCCAGTAGTATAGGGCACAAACCAGGTCAGCCCCAGCATTTT. It encodes CASSIGHKPGQPQHF.

This clone rates as large (0.1 to 1%). CDR3 DNA: TGTGCCAGCAGCTTCGAGACTGAAGCTTTCTTT. Translating gives CASSFETEAFF. This rearrangement joins TRBV13 to TRBJ1-1; unclear D gene. The CDR3 runs 11 residues. V was clipped by 3 bases and J by 5 bases, with 4 bases between them. Germline values: CDR1 PRHDT, CDR2 FYEKMQ (reference sequence).

This chain links TRBV27 with TRBJ1-4; 7 bases fit TRBD1. With 3 bases clipped from V and 6 bases from J, the junction kept 1 base outside the gene matches. CDR1 is MNHEY, CDR2 SMNVEV, per germline (reference sequence). The CDR3 sequence is 13 residues long. In nucleotides, the CDR3 is TGTGCCAGCAGTTTTAGGGGGCATGAAAAACTGTTTTTT. This sequence encodes CASSFRGHEKLFF.